This TCR beta chain was sequenced during a study of regulatory dendritic cells for organ transplantation. About the study: Monocytes received vitamin D3 on days 0 and 4, IL-10 on day 4. LPS was added to dendritic cell cultures on day 6.

Sorted subsets were CFSE-labeled and cultured four to six days with allogeneic dendritic cells. Trimming removed 8 bases at V and 2 bases at J, with 13 bases between. From germline, CDR1 is LNHNV and CDR2 YYDKDF (reference sequence). The CDR3 is made up of 14 amino acids. Study-level results: Naive T cells showed high diversity, memory cells less, memory CD8+ least. Alloreactive memory CD8+ T cell pools varied considerably between individuals.

Profiling relied on immunoSEQ multiplex PCR, and the TCRdb table lists in-frame clones only, not all of them. The top ten clones hold 1.2% of a sample with about 12,000 clones, about three fifths of them seen once. This clone is categorized as medium-sized. Its antigen is undetermined. Specimen: naive CD8+ T cells from blood cultured with dendritic cells. The subset is: CD45RA+ naive T cells. The rearrangement uses TRBV15 and TRBJ1-5; tentative D call: TRBD1 (6 bases). The TCR sequence derives from a human donor in good health. As DNA, the CDR3 is TGTGCCACCGGCCCACGGACAGGCAATCAGCCCCAGCATTTT. Residues: CATGPRTGNQPQHF.